This TCR delta chain was captured by sequencing in a study of gamma-delta chains in newborns, infants, children. In this sample, this clone turned up a few times. This likely came from a read error, as a far larger clone is one base away. Other nucleotide sequences in the sample specify the same CDR3. TCRdb re-called the reads via CATT. Altogether roughly 3,000 delta-chain clones are present, roughly 0.6% being singletons, with the ten largest covering 14% to 15%. From germline, CDR1 is GEAIGNYY and CDR2 EKD. The CDR3 contains 17 residues. V shed 0 bases and J 8 bases; nucleotides not matched to a gene: 13.

This clonotype originated in a child who was a newborn, infant or young child, either healthy, febrile or measles-vaccinated (not recorded which). The V call is TRDV2, the J call TRDJ2, with 8 bases that match TRDD3. The sample taken for sequencing was blood. The CDR3 loop reads CACDTVAGGISSAQLFF. For the CDR3, the DNA is TGTGCCTGTGACACCGTGGCTGGGGGGATATCTTCCGCACAACTCTTCTTT.